The subject of this entry is one T cell receptor beta chain. What it binds is not known. A v3.0 immunoSEQ assay was performed at survey level. Sequencing efforts were directed toward roughly 40,000-50,000 T-cell genomes per sample. Some clones are missing from TCRdb's copy, which holds only in-frame ones; the method was immunoSEQ multiplex PCR. In the table there are roughly 36,000 clones, roughly four fifths of which are singletons. These data belong to a study of long-term antiretroviral therapy in people with HIV. Broader study findings: The repertoire was dominated at all time points by clones expanded before ART.

V lost 4 bases, J lost 7 bases, and 6 bases stayed unmatched. CDR1 and CDR2 (germline): MNHEY, SVGAGI. The CDR3 covers 15 residues. DNA was extracted from about 1-10 million thawed cryopreserved PBMC. Sequencing was performed on unsorted PBMCs, taken 0.4 years before starting antiretroviral therapy. This receptor was taken from a man aged 18 to 30 with HIV. V is TRBV6-5 and J is TRBJ2-1, with TRBD2 identical over 11 bases. The CDR3 sequence: CASSLAGGRANEQFF. In DNA form, the CDR3 reads TGTGCCAGCAGTTTAGCGGGAGGGCGCGCGAATGAGCAGTTCTTC.